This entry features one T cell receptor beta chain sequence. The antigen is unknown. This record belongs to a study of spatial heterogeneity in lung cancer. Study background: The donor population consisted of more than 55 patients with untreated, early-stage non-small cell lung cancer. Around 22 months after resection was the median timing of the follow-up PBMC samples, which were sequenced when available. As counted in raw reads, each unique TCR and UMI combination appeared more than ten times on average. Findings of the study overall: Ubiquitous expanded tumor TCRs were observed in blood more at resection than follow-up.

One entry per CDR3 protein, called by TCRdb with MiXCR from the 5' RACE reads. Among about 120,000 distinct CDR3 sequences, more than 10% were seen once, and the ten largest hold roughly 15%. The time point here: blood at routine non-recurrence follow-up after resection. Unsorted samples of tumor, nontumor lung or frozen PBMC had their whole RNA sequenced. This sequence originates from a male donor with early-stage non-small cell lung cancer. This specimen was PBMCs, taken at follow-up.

The CDR3 DNA reads TGTGCCAGCAGCCAAGATACAGGGAACTATGGCTACACCTTC. Amino acid sequence: CASSQDTGNYGYTF. The J gene is TRBJ1-2, the V gene TRBV4-2; a possible D gene is TRBD1 (6 bases). Trimming stripped 0 bases from V and 2 bases from J, with 7 bases between. This CDR3 is built from 14 residues. Germline V gene lookup returns CDR1 LGHNA and CDR2 YNFKEQ.